This entry concerns a single T cell receptor beta chain. These data are taken from a study of blood T cell repertoires in COVID-19. The wider study: Both acute and convalescent COVID-19 samples were obtained from the United States, Italy and Spain. The cDNA or gDNA used as material had been derived from T cells, B-cell-depleted T cells, or PBMCs.

As processed by the authors: Reference gene primer amplification yielded estimated nucleated cell counts. Libraries were prepared by immunoSEQ multiplex PCR; TCRdb keeps only in-frame clonotypes and omits some of them. Clonal size and the V and J genes are those of that table, whereas D and trimming came from the DNA. The sample consists of 400,000 to 450,000 clones, about nine tenths of them appearing once. Patients from Seattle were sampled longitudinally, starting during active infection. There are 18 residues in the CDR3. The trim removed 1 base at V and 3 bases at J, leaving 13 bases unmatched. CDR1 is MNHEY, CDR2 SMNVEV, per germline (reference sequence).

What was sequenced was peripheral blood. The TCR originated in a woman in her fifties or sixties with COVID-19, enrolled during active disease. The chain couples TRBV27 to TRBJ1-2; 8 bases fit TRBD1. CDR3 in amino acids: CASSLFADREKVDYGYTF. CDR3 bases: TGTGCCAGCAGTTTATTTGCGGACAGGGAGAAGGTAGACTATGGCTACACCTTC.